This T cell receptor (beta chain) was observed in a study of T cells in Graves' hyperthyroidism and ophthalmopathy. Study-wide background: The initial diagnosis was the point when peripheral blood was collected, ahead of any treatment.

As concerns this clonotype: Its target is not known. This may be a read error: a much more frequent sequence differs by one nucleotide.

Findings and caveats of the study: Blood also showed most of the thyroid clonotypes that were expanded above 0.001.

This CDR3 comprises 13 residues. Germline loops: CDR1 SEHNR, CDR2 FQNEAQ (reference sequence). Patients were excluded for uncontrolled infection, other autoimmune disease, pregnancy or lactation. Amplified regions were TCR beta CDR3 sequences from RNA transcripts. First-round RT-PCR targeting the TCR CDR3 was performed with the HTBI primer set. MiXCR, run by TCRdb on the multiplex PCR reads, gives a single entry per CDR3 protein. Of about 480,000 distinct CDR3 sequences listed, about 24% are singletons. This TCR came from a woman aged 25-40 years with Graves' ophthalmopathy. The rearrangement joins TRBV7-9 to TRBJ2-7, with 7 bases lining up with TRBD2. Judging by the DNA end, TRBJ2-5 fits better; the J call may be wrong. The sample consisted of blood. CDR3 DNA: TGTGCCAGCAGCACAATAGCGGGAGAGACCCAGTACTTC. Its protein is CASSTIAGETQYF.